The 30 T cell receptor beta chains reported below all come from one sample, sequenced in a study of blood T cell repertoires in COVID-19. Sequencing was performed with immunoSEQ multiplex PCR; in TCRdb, only in-frame clones are kept and a portion is missing. The sample contains about 100,000 clones, over 75% of which appear only once. The sequenced material came from peripheral blood. The source of these receptors is a human donor in a cohort sampled during active COVID-19.

This clone appeared once. The rearrangement uses TRBV5-1 and TRBJ2-4; D might be TRBD2 (6 bases). The germline V gene has CDR1 SGHRS and CDR2 YFSETQ. This CDR3 has 14 amino acids. V gave up 2 bases and J gave up 1 base, with 7 bases separating them. CDR3 in amino acids: CASSFGGAKNIQYF. The CDR3 coding sequence is TGCGCCAGCAGCTTTGGGGGGGCCAAAAACATTCAGTACTTC.

The chain carries TRBV19 and TRBJ2-6; a possible D gene is TRBD1 (5 bases). The CDR3 covers 16 residues. Per the germline V gene, CDR1 is LNHDA and CDR2 is SQIVND (reference sequence). The V gene lost 3 bases and the J gene lost 0 bases, with 9 bases spanning the gap. The DNA for the CDR3 is TGTGCCAGTAGTATCGTAGGGGACTCTGGGGCCAACGTCCTGACTTTC. Its protein is CASSIVGDSGANVLTF.

This chain uses TRBV19 with TRBJ1-1; 7 bases align to TRBD1. Unmatched junction bases numbered 6, after V lost 4 bases and J lost 7 bases. This CDR3 has 13 residues. CDR1 is LNHDA, CDR2 SQIVND, per germline (reference sequence). CDR3 amino acids: CASSKDRAFEAFF. As DNA, the CDR3 is TGTGCCAGTAGTAAAGACAGGGCCTTTGAAGCTTTCTTT.

The genes are TRBV7-6 and TRBJ2-3; a possible D gene is TRBD1 (5 bases). V was trimmed by 5 bases and J by 6 bases, leaving 9 bases between them. Germline CDR1 is SGHVS and CDR2 is FNYEAQ. This CDR3 has 12 amino acids. This CDR3 is CASSPYRDTQYF. CDR3 DNA: TGTGCCAGCAGCCCTTACAGGGATACGCAGTATTTT.

The chain recombines TRBV6-5 with TRBJ2-6, with D perhaps TRBD1 (6 bases). The germline CDR1 and CDR2 sequences are MNHEY and SVGAGI. The CDR3 loop spans 15 amino acids. The V end was cut by 9 bases, the J end by 0 bases, with 12 bases between. The CDR3 DNA follows: TGTGCCAGTAAATCGACAGGCTCTGGGGCCAACGTCCTGACTTTC. Residues: CASKSTGSGANVLTF.

This chain links TRBV5-1 with TRBJ2-1, with 8 positions matching TRBD1. J was trimmed by 9 bases and V by 4 bases; bases with no gene match: 15. The CDR3 is 16 residues long. The germline V gene has CDR1 SGHRS and CDR2 YFSETQ. The CDR3 here is CASSLGQDNGVGEQFF. As DNA, the CDR3 is TGCGCCAGCAGCCTGGGACAGGACAATGGGGTGGGTGAGCAGTTCTTC.

V usage is TRBV5-6 and J usage is TRBJ2-1; 12 bases are shared with TRBD2. This CDR3 has 15 residues. V lost 4 bases and J lost 10; bases outside the gene matches: 9. Germline CDR1 reads SGHDT; CDR2 reads YYEEEE. In nucleotides, the CDR3 is TGTGCCAGCAGCACCATGATCGGACTAGCGGGGGAGCAGTTCTTC. Protein: CASSTMIGLAGEQFF.

The genes are TRBV6-5 and TRBJ2-2; D gene unclear. V gave up 6 bases and J gave up 5 bases, with 4 bases separating them. CDR1 is MNHEY and CDR2 is SVGAGI in the germline V gene. CDR3 length: 11 residues. The CDR3 protein is CASRTTGELFF. In nucleotides, the CDR3 is TGTGCCAGCAGGACTACCGGGGAGCTGTTTTTT.

The chain joins TRBV5-1 to TRBJ2-5, with D hard to call. V lost 0 bases and J 4 bases, leaving 13 bases between the germline ends. This CDR3 region has 15 residues. Per the germline V gene, CDR1 is SGHRS and CDR2 is YFSETQ. Written as DNA, the CDR3 is TGCGCCAGCAGCTTGGCGGGTCCGGTGCGAGAGACCCAGTACTTC. Amino acid sequence: CASSLAGPVRETQYF.

The chain combines TRBV5-1 with TRBJ1-2, with D possibly TRBD1 on 6 matching bases. The CDR3 extends over 16 amino acids. V lost 4 bases to trimming and J lost 4 bases, with 20 bases between them. In germline, CDR1 is SGHRS, CDR2 YFSETQ. CDR3 DNA sequence: TGCGCCAGCAGCAACCGACAGGTGTCAGGAGCCTATGGCTACACCTTC. Translation gives CASSNRQVSGAYGYTF.

This chain joins TRBV19 and TRBJ2-7; TRBD2 is a possible D gene (6 bases). Trimming pared 3 bases from V and 0 bases from J, leaving 12 bases between. The CDR3 covers 15 residues. The germline V gene has CDR1 LNHDA and CDR2 SQIVND (reference sequence). The CDR3 protein is CASSISAGRSYEQYF. As DNA, the CDR3 is TGTGCCAGTAGTATCTCGGCGGGGCGCTCCTACGAGCAGTACTTC. The full variable domain, its missing parts supplied by reference TRBV19 and TRBJ2-7, is DGGITQSPKYLFRKEGQNVTLSCEQNLNHDAMYWYRQDPGQGLRLIYYSQIVNDFQKGDIAEGYSVSREKKESFPLTVTSAQKNPTAFYLCASSISAGRSYEQYFGPGTRLTVT.

V gene TRBV28 combines with J gene TRBJ1-2, with TRBD1 matching 7 bases. Germline CDR1 MDHEN, CDR2 SYDVKM. Germline trimming cut 2 bases from V and 7 bases from J; bases unmatched to any gene: 7. The CDR3 loop spans 14 amino acids. In nucleotides, the CDR3 is TGTGCCAGCAGTTTAAAGGGGGCTTTAGGTGGCTACACCTTC. Its translation: CASSLKGALGGYTF.

This clone was picked up one time. The chain joins TRBV28 to TRBJ2-7; TRBD2 matches at 7 bases. The J segment lost 7 bases and the V segment lost 6 bases, leaving 12 bases of the junction unmatched. The CDR3 runs to 14 residues. Germline V gene sequence: CDR1 MDHEN, CDR2 SYDVKM. The chain's CDR3 is CASRPPGLGGEQYF. DNA for the CDR3: TGTGCCAGCAGGCCACCGGGCCTGGGAGGGGAGCAGTACTTC.

In its sample, this clone was seen a few times. This chain joins TRBV7-2 and TRBJ1-2, with D possibly being TRBD1 (5 bases). Germline V gene lookup returns CDR1 SGHTA and CDR2 FQGNSA. Deletions cut 1 base from V and 5 bases from J, with 14 bases between. This CDR3 spans 15 amino acids. The CDR3 nucleotides read TGTGCCAGCAGCTTAGAGCCAGGGCGCTCGTATGGCTACACCTTC. Protein: CASSLEPGRSYGYTF.

This chain joins TRBV29-1 and TRBJ2-1; D may be TRBD2 (6 bases). V dropped 7 bases and J dropped 0 bases, with 16 bases sitting between them. The length of the CDR3 is 15 residues. The V gene's germline CDR1 is SQVTM and CDR2 ANQGSEA. The CDR3: CSADQGLSSYNEQFF. Written as DNA, the CDR3 is TGCAGCGCCGACCAGGGACTCAGCTCCTACAATGAGCAGTTCTTC.

The rearrangement joins TRBV5-1 to TRBJ1-5; no definite D call. This CDR3 is built from 13 residues. Per germline, CDR1 SGHRS and CDR2 YFSETQ. V lost 2 bases, J lost 9 bases, and 12 bases lay in between. Here the CDR3 reads CASSFNGERPQHF. The CDR3 DNA is TGCGCCAGCAGCTTTAATGGTGAGAGGCCCCAGCATTTT.

This sequence joins TRBV2 and TRBJ1-4, with unresolved D. CDR1 is SNHLY, CDR2 FYNNEI, per germline. The CDR3 is made up of 11 amino acids. Trimming removed 11 bases from V and 0 bases from J, with 4 bases in between. The CDR3 loop is CAPTTNEKLFF. The DNA for the CDR3 is TGTGCCCCAACAACTAATGAAAAACTGTTTTTT.

This chain uses TRBV6-5 with TRBJ2-3; possibly TRBD2 for D (5 bases). The CDR3 is 12 residues long. V lost 7 bases to trimming and J lost 0 bases, with 5 bases between them. From germline, CDR1 is MNHEY and CDR2 SVGAGI. The CDR3 bases are TGTGCCAGCACTAGCAGCACAGATACGCAGTATTTT. This translates into CASTSSTDTQYF.

V and J are TRBV2 and TRBJ2-7; 9 positions match TRBD2. The CDR3 is 16 amino acids. V lost 5 bases and J lost 0; bases outside the gene matches: 8. CDR1 is SNHLY and CDR2 is FYNNEI in the germline V gene. CDR3 in DNA: TGTGCCAGCAGTAATTTAGCGGGAGACGACTCCTACGAGCAGTACTTC. This sequence encodes CASSNLAGDDSYEQYF.

The chain carries TRBV5-1 and TRBJ2-1, with 7 nucleotides matching TRBD1. This CDR3 comprises 15 residues. Germline V gene data show CDR1 as SGHRS and CDR2 as YFSETQ. The V segment lost 1 base and the J segment 2 bases; nucleotides outside the gene matches: 3. The CDR3 protein is CASSLQGVTYNEQFF. The DNA of the CDR3 is TGCGCCAGCAGCTTGCAGGGGGTCACCTACAATGAGCAGTTCTTC.

The rearrangement uses TRBV12-2 and TRBJ2-7; the DNA was not used to check the table's D call, TRBD1. TRBV12-2 corresponds to a pseudogene. The CDR3 is 16 amino acids. CDR3 DNA sequence: TGTGCAAGTCGCCCACACAGGCCGCACCAAATCTACGAGCAGTACTTC. Translated: CASRPHRPHQIYEQYF.

The gene calls are TRBV6-5 and TRBJ2-3; the match to TRBD2 covers 11 bases. This CDR3 is built from 15 residues. CDR1 MNHEY and CDR2 SVGAGI come from the germline V gene. Trimming took 0 bases from V and 6 from J; bases not matched to a gene: 2. The CDR3 here is CASSYSWTSGDTQYF. The CDR3 nucleotides are TGTGCCAGCAGTTACTCTTGGACTAGCGGGGATACGCAGTATTTT.

This chain connects TRBV25-1 to TRBJ1-2, with TRBD1 identical over 12 bases. The CDR3 loop spans 15 amino acids. Per the germline V gene, CDR1 is MGHDK and CDR2 is SYGVNS. V lost 4 bases to trimming and J lost 8 bases; unmatched junction nucleotides: 8. The CDR3 DNA follows: TGTGCCAGCAGTGTTGGGACAGGGGGCAAGCGGGGCTACACCTTC. Residues: CASSVGTGGKRGYTF.

V usage is TRBV30 and J usage is TRBJ1-1; D is uncertain. Trimming pared 2 bases from V and 7 bases from J, leaving 8 bases between. The CDR3 loop spans 11 amino acids. In germline, CDR1 is GTSNPN, CDR2 SVGIG (reference sequence). As DNA, the CDR3 is TGTGCCTGGAGTCCGACACGTGAAGCTTTCTTT. It is translated as CAWSPTREAFF.

The rearrangement links TRBV18 to TRBJ2-7; tentatively, D is TRBD2 (5 bases). The CDR3 sequence is 13 residues long. V lost 5 bases to trimming and J lost 0 bases, with 8 bases between them. In germline, CDR1 is KGHSH, CDR2 LQKENI. CDR3 loop: CASSAGSSYEQYF. CDR3 bases: TGTGCCAGCTCAGCGGGCAGCTCCTACGAGCAGTACTTC.

The chain employs TRBV18 and TRBJ2-7; possible D gene TRBD2, 5 bases. The CDR3 is 13 residues long. Germline V gene sequence: CDR1 KGHSH, CDR2 LQKENI. V gave up 3 bases and J gave up 3 bases, with 9 bases separating them. The CDR3 sequence is CASSPRANYEQYF. The CDR3 region has the DNA TGTGCCAGCTCACCGCGGGCTAACTACGAGCAGTACTTC. Full variable domain (rest looked up from reference TRBV18 and TRBJ2-7): NAGVMQNPRHLVRRRGQEARLRCSPMKGHSHVYWYRQLPEEGLKFMVYLQKENIIDESGMPKERFSAEFPKEGPSILRIQQVVRGDSAAYFCASSPRANYEQYFGPGTRLTVT.

This clone has a count of ten or more. In nucleotides, the CDR3 is TGTGCCAGCAGTGAAACCGTGTCGGGCACCGGGGAGCTGTTTTTT. Translation: CASSETVSGTGELFF. This rearrangement joins TRBV2 to TRBJ2-2, with no clear D. The CDR3 runs 15 residues. Germline CDR1 reads SNHLY; CDR2 reads FYNNEI. Trimming removed 2 bases at V and 4 bases at J, with 11 bases between. Based on the CDR3 plus reference TRBV2 and TRBJ2-2, the full variable domain is EPEVTQTPSHQVTQMGQEVILRCVPISNHLYFYWYRQILGQKVEFLVSFYNNEISEKSEIFDDQFSVERPDGSNFTLKIRSTKLEDSAMYFCASSETVSGTGELFFGEGSRLTVL.

The V gene is TRBV7-2, the J gene TRBJ2-7, with TRBD2 matching 11 bases. The CDR3 has 15 residues. The J segment lost 3 bases and the V segment lost 7 bases, leaving 8 bases of the junction unmatched. The germline V gene has CDR1 SGHTA and CDR2 FQGNSA. CDR3 in DNA: TGTGCCAGCAACCCAGGACTAGCGGGCTACTACGAGCAGTACTTC. Protein sequence: CASNPGLAGYYEQYF.

This chain links TRBV11-2 with TRBJ2-7; 9 bases are shared with TRBD2. The V segment lost 4 bases and the J segment 6 bases; nucleotides outside the gene matches: 13. Looked up from germline, CDR1 is SGHAT and CDR2 is FQNNGV. CDR3 length: 16 residues. CDR3 amino acids: CASSSWGIAGEGEQYF. In DNA, the CDR3 is TGTGCCAGCAGCTCGTGGGGGATAGCGGGAGAGGGCGAGCAGTACTTC.

Ten or more counts support this clone. The chain couples TRBV4-1 to TRBJ1-1; no definite D call. The CDR3 extends over 14 amino acids. Germline V CDR1 and CDR2: MGHRA, YSYEKL. V was pared by 1 base and J by 1 base, with 7 bases between. The CDR3 reads CASSQGLENTEAFF. Here the CDR3 DNA reads TGCGCCAGCAGCCAAGGACTAGAGAACACTGAAGCTTTCTTT.